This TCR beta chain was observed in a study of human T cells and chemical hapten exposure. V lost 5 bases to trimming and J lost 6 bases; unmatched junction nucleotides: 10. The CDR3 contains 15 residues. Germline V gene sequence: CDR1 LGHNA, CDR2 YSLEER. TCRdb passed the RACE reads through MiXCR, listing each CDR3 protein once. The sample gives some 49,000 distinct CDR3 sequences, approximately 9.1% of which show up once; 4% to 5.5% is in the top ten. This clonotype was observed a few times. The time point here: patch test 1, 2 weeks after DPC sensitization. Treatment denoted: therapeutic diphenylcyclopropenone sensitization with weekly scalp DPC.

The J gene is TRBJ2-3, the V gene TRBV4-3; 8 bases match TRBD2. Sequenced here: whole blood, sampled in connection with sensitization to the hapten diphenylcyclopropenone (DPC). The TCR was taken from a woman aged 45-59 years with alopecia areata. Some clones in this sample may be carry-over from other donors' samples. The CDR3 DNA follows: TGCGCCAGCAGCTTACTAGCGGCTACCGTGGATACGCAGTATTTT. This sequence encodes CASSLLAATVDTQYF.